A selection of T cell receptor beta chains follows, all from one sample in a study of blood T cell repertoires in COVID-19. Sequenced by immunoSEQ multiplex PCR; TCRdb stores in-frame clones only, minus some. The sample comprises 200,000 to 250,000 clones, around 87% of which are singletons, and approximately 6.8% rests with the top ten. Sequencing used peripheral blood. The source of these receptors is a woman aged 70 to 79 with active or convalescent COVID-19. Both conserved end residues are part of each CDR3. Each record gives: D gene, J gene, clone size, V gene, CDR3 protein, CDR3 DNA. A D gene is named only where the DNA matches it firmly. The size entry is marked missing in some rows and otherwise reads once, few, many or a size class.

D: NA; J: TRBJ2-2; size: NA; V: TRBV3-1/TRBV3-2; CDR3: CASSQGVGGPGELFF; DNA: TGTGCCAGCAGCCAAGGGGTCGGAGGGCCCGGGGAGCTGTTTTTT
D: NA; J: TRBJ1-4; size: NA; V: TRBV19; CDR3: CASKQDPTNEKLFF; DNA: TGTGCCAGTAAACAGGACCCAACTAATGAAAAACTGTTTTTT
D: NA; J: TRBJ1-4; size: NA; V: TRBV25-1; CDR3: CASSDQATNEKLFF; DNA: TGTGCCAGCAGTGACCAGGCAACTAATGAAAAACTGTTTTTT
D: NA; J: TRBJ1-5; size: NA; V: TRBV3-1/TRBV3-2; CDR3: CASSHDGDQPQHF; DNA: TGTGCCAGCAGCCACGACGGGGATCAGCCCCAGCATTTT
D: NA; J: TRBJ1-5; size: NA; V: TRBV2; CDR3: CASSVRSNQPQHF; DNA: TGTGCCAGCAGTGTGCGTAGCAATCAGCCCCAGCATTTT
D: TRBD2; J: TRBJ2-3; size: NA; V: TRBV19; CDR3: CASSQVWGGTSTDTQYF; DNA: TGTGCCAGTAGTCAAGTTTGGGGGGGGACTAGCACAGATACGCAGTATTTT
D: TRBD2; J: TRBJ2-1; size: NA; V: TRBV7-2; CDR3: CASSLLSGDYNEQFF; DNA: TGTGCCAGCAGCTTACTGAGCGGGGACTACAATGAGCAGTTCTTC
D: NA; J: TRBJ1-3; size: NA; V: TRBV19; CDR3: CASGPGISGNTIYF; DNA: TGTGCCAGCGGGCCAGGGATCTCTGGAAACACCATATATTTT
D: NA; J: TRBJ2-4; size: NA; V: TRBV10-1; CDR3: CASSSQVAKNIQYF; DNA: TGCGCCAGCAGTAGCCAAGTAGCCAAAAACATTCAGTACTTC
D: TRBD1; J: TRBJ1-5; size: NA; V: TRBV24-1; CDR3: CATSDGGTGGNGPQHF; DNA: TGTGCCACCAGTGATGGAGGGACAGGGGGCAATGGGCCCCAGCATTTT
D: NA; J: TRBJ2-2; size: NA; V: TRBV14; CDR3: CASSPDARAGELFF; DNA: TGTGCCAGCAGCCCGGACGCGAGGGCCGGGGAGCTGTTTTTT
D: TRBD1; J: TRBJ1-2; size: NA; V: TRBV18; CDR3: CASSPKTGSAGYTF; DNA: TGTGCCAGCTCACCAAAGACAGGGAGTGCTGGCTACACCTTC
D: NA; J: TRBJ2-1; size: NA; V: TRBV6-5; CDR3: CASSFRNEQFF; DNA: TGTGCCAGCAGTTTTCGCAATGAGCAGTTCTTC
D: NA; J: TRBJ1-1; size: NA; V: TRBV7-2; CDR3: CASSFRFSNTEAFF; DNA: TGTGCCAGCAGCTTCAGGTTCTCGAACACTGAAGCTTTCTTT
D: NA; J: TRBJ1-2; size: NA; V: TRBV6-5; CDR3: CASSYWAGESYGYTF; DNA: TGTGCCAGCAGTTACTGGGCAGGGGAATCCTATGGCTACACCTTC
D: NA; J: TRBJ2-7; size: NA; V: TRBV6-5; CDR3: CASSYLPTAETQQYF; DNA: TGTGCCAGCAGTTACCTACCGACAGCCGAAACGCAGCAGTACTTC
D: NA; J: TRBJ2-1; size: NA; V: TRBV6-2/TRBV6-3; CDR3: CASSSDYPTYNEQFF; DNA: TGTGCCAGCAGTTCGGACTACCCGACCTACAATGAGCAGTTCTTC
D: TRBD1; J: TRBJ1-5; size: NA; V: TRBV19; CDR3: CASSFPGQGIAQPQHF; DNA: TGTGCCAGTAGTTTTCCGGGACAGGGCATTGCTCAGCCCCAGCATTTT
D: NA; J: TRBJ2-3; size: NA; V: TRBV5-6; CDR3: CASSPDLLNTQYF; DNA: TGTGCCAGCAGCCCCGACCTACTAAATACGCAGTATTTT
D: TRBD1; J: TRBJ1-4; size: NA; V: TRBV13; CDR3: CASSRGTGGEKLFF; DNA: TGTGCCAGCAGCCGAGGGACAGGGGGTGAAAAACTGTTTTTT
D: TRBD1; J: TRBJ2-3; size: NA; V: TRBV7-9; CDR3: CASSSRTGSSTDTQYF; DNA: TGTGCCAGCAGCTCAAGGACAGGGAGCAGCACAGATACGCAGTATTTT
D: NA; J: TRBJ1-4; size: few; V: TRBV5-6; CDR3: CASSLGGSSEKLFF; DNA: TGTGCCAGCAGCTTAGGAGGATCAAGTGAAAAACTGTTTTTT
D: NA; J: TRBJ1-2; size: few; V: TRBV6-6; CDR3: CASSHREGGLSGYTF; DNA: TGTGCCAGCAGCCACCGGGAGGGGGGGTTGAGTGGCTACACCTTC
D: NA; J: TRBJ1-4; size: NA; V: TRBV29-1; CDR3: CSVGTGRNEKLFF; DNA: TGCAGCGTTGGAACAGGGCGTAATGAAAAACTGTTTTTT
D: NA; J: TRBJ2-7; size: NA; V: TRBV5-5; CDR3: CASSFRGSMYEQYF; DNA: TGTGCCAGCAGCTTCAGGGGAAGTATGTACGAGCAGTACTTC
D: NA; J: TRBJ2-3; size: once; V: TRBV18; CDR3: CASSLGGTGSSTDTQYF; DNA: TGTGCCAGCTCACTCGGAGGAACGGGTTCTAGCACAGATACGCAGTATTTT
D: TRBD1; J: TRBJ1-6; size: NA; V: TRBV5-1; CDR3: CASSTGQGFDSPLHF; DNA: TGCGCCAGCAGCACCGGACAGGGGTTCGATTCACCCCTCCACTTT
D: NA; J: TRBJ2-5; size: NA; V: TRBV7-2; CDR3: CASSTGSSGLETQYF; DNA: TGTGCCAGCAGCACCGGGTCTTCGGGACTAGAGACCCAGTACTTC
D: NA; J: TRBJ2-5; size: once; V: TRBV5-5; CDR3: CASSDHRGAETQYF; DNA: TGTGCCAGCAGCGACCATCGGGGGGCAGAGACCCAGTACTTC
D: NA; J: TRBJ1-1; size: NA; V: TRBV6-5; CDR3: CASTGTPSTEAFF; DNA: TGTGCCAGTACCGGGACACCCAGCACTGAAGCTTTCTTT